A selection of T cell receptor beta chains follows, all from one sample in a study of blood T cell repertoires in COVID-19. Method: immunoSEQ multiplex PCR; TCRdb's copy keeps in-frame clones and lacks some. There are about 440,000 clones in the sample; about 89% occur only once, and roughly 4.3% lies in the top ten. Specimen: peripheral blood. These receptors all come from a woman in her 30s with acute or convalescent COVID-19. The CDR3 runs from the conserved cysteine through the conserved F or W. The D gene is left open where the match is weak. Clone size is not always given. Where it is, it says once, few, many or a class for expanded clones.

>TRBJ1-4|TRBV11-2|15|TRBD1|once
CASSRTTGGPSKLFF
TGTGCCAGCAGCCGAACTACAGGGGGCCCTTCTAAACTGTTTTTT
>TRBJ1-1|TRBV7-3|15|.|few
CASSLEKWPGSEAFF
TGTGCCAGCAGCTTGGAAAAGTGGCCAGGATCAGAAGCTTTCTTT
>TRBJ2-2|TRBV29-1|13|TRBD1|many
CSGSRGLGGELFF
TGCAGCGGAAGCAGGGGGCTTGGCGGGGAGCTGTTTTTT
>TRBJ1-2|TRBV2|12|.|.
CASGGAGYGYTF
TGTGCCAGCGGTGGGGCGGGCTATGGCTACACCTTC
>TRBJ2-3|TRBV3-1/TRBV3-2|11|.|once
CASSQEATQYF
TGTGCCAGCAGCCAAGAGGCCACGCAGTATTTT
>TRBJ1-6|TRBV2|13|.|.
CASMQGIRTPLHF
TGTGCCAGCATGCAGGGGATCAGGACACCCCTCCACTTT
>TRBJ1-1|TRBV6-5|13|.|.
CASSFDRKAEAFF
TGTGCCAGCAGCTTTGACAGAAAGGCTGAAGCTTTCTTT
>TRBJ1-5|TRBV15|18|.|.
CATSRAQGLGARNQPQHF
TGTGCCACCAGCAGAGCCCAGGGCCTTGGGGCGCGCAATCAGCCCCAGCATTTT
>TRBJ1-4|TRBV19|15|TRBD1|once
CASSISGDRWEKLFF
TGTGCCAGTAGTATTTCGGGGGACAGATGGGAAAAACTGTTTTTT
>TRBJ2-7|TRBV6-6|16|.|once
CASTPLGRGGNYEQYF
TGTGCCAGCACCCCCCTGGGAAGGGGGGGTAACTACGAGCAGTACTTC
>TRBJ1-2|TRBV4-1|15|.|.
CASSQDFRQNYGYTF
TGCGCCAGCAGCCAAGACTTTCGTCAGAACTATGGCTACACCTTC
>TRBJ2-5|TRBV5-1|12|.|.
CASRALQETQYF
TGCGCCAGCAGGGCTCTCCAAGAGACCCAGTACTTC
>TRBJ1-3|TRBV20-1|13|.|.
CSASRGFGNTIYF
TGCAGTGCTAGTCGGGGATTTGGAAACACCATATATTTT
>TRBJ1-1|TRBV3-1/TRBV3-2|12|TRBD1|.
CASSHGQGVAFF
TGTGCCAGCAGCCACGGACAGGGTGTAGCTTTCTTT
>TRBJ2-1|TRBV28|19|.|once
CASTNPPRWGRPPKYEQFF
TGTGCCAGCACTAACCCACCTAGATGGGGGAGGCCACCTAAGTACGAGCAGTTCTTC
>TRBJ2-1|TRBV5-1|18|TRBD1|.
CASSLALMGGQGVNEQFF
TGCGCCAGCAGCTTGGCTCTCATGGGAGGACAGGGAGTCAATGAGCAGTTCTTC
>TRBJ1-5|TRBV6-5|15|.|.
CASSYTASGNQPQHF
TGTGCCAGCAGTTACACCGCGTCGGGGAATCAGCCCCAGCATTTT
>TRBJ2-7|TRBV7-9|12|.|.
CASSLGGDEQYF
TGTGCCAGCAGCTTAGGGGGCGACGAGCAGTACTTC
>TRBJ2-5|TRBV2|13|TRBD2|.
CASIGGGQETQYF
TGTGCCAGCATCGGGGGGGGCCAAGAGACCCAGTACTTC
>TRBJ1-2|TRBV12-3/TRBV12-4|13|.|.
CASTTGGGSGYTF
TGTGCCAGCACCACCGGGGGGGGTAGTGGCTACACCTTC
>TRBJ1-1|TRBV6-1|13|.|.
CASSEKALGEAFF
TGTGCCAGCAGTGAAAAAGCCCTTGGTGAAGCTTTCTTT
>TRBJ1-2|TRBV28|13|.|.
CASRIGQHYGYTF
TGTGCCAGCAGAATAGGACAGCACTATGGCTACACCTTC
>TRBJ1-2|TRBV6-5|12|.|once
CASGRVGGGYTF
TGTGCCAGCGGCCGGGTTGGTGGTGGCTACACCTTC
>TRBJ2-5|TRBV20-1|13|TRBD2|.
CSASKRGQETQYF
TGCAGTGCTAGTAAGCGGGGTCAAGAGACCCAGTACTTC
>TRBJ2-5|TRBV4-1|14|TRBD1|.
CASSQPGQAETQYF
TGCGCCAGCAGCCAGCCGGGACAGGCAGAGACCCAGTACTTC
>TRBJ2-5|TRBV30|12|.|.
CAWRGVAGTQYF
TGTGCCTGGAGAGGAGTCGCGGGGACCCAGTACTTC
>TRBJ1-1|TRBV2|12|.|.
CASSVTDTEAFF
TGTGCCAGCTCCGTAACGGACACTGAAGCTTTCTTT
>TRBJ2-6|TRBV19|16|.|medium-sized
CASSTDCCSGANVLTF
TGTGCCAGTAGTACGGACTGTTGCTCTGGGGCCAACGTCCTGACTTTC
>TRBJ1-2|TRBV6-5|13|TRBD1|.
CASSLQGADGYTF
TGTGCCAGCAGTTTACAGGGGGCGGATGGCTACACCTTC
>TRBJ2-7|TRBV6-5|14|.|.
CASRQGGPSYEQYF
TGTGCCAGCAGGCAGGGGGGTCCCTCCTACGAGCAGTACTTC
>TRBJ2-6|TRBV4-1|17|.|.
CASSQARVFSGANVLTF
TGCGCCAGCAGCCAGGCCAGGGTGTTTTCTGGGGCCAACGTCCTGACTTTC
>TRBJ2-5|TRBV18|13|.|.
CASSPSLWETQYF
TGTGCCAGCTCACCCTCACTGTGGGAGACCCAGTACTTC
>TRBJ2-1|TRBV9|17|TRBD1|.
CASSTYWDRHSYNEQFF
TGTGCCAGCAGCACTTATTGGGACAGGCACTCCTACAATGAGCAGTTCTTC
>TRBJ2-5|TRBV7-6|14|.|few
CASSLGQGKETQYF
TGTGCCAGCAGCTTAGGCCAGGGTAAAGAGACCCAGTACTTC
>TRBJ2-1|TRBV4-1|16|TRBD1|.
CASSQVAGQGNNEQFF
TGCGCCAGCAGCCAAGTTGCCGGACAGGGCAACAATGAGCAGTTCTTC
>TRBJ2-7|TRBV3-1/TRBV3-2|12|.|.
CASSPDSYEQYF
TGTGCCAGCAGCCCGGACAGCTACGAGCAGTACTTC
>TRBJ2-7|TRBV19|16|.|.
CASSIVGPRPAGEQYF
TGTGCCAGTAGTATAGTCGGTCCCCGGCCGGCGGGTGAGCAGTACTTC
>TRBJ1-1|TRBV5-1|15|.|.
CASSLSGTENTEAFF
TGCGCCAGCAGCTTGTCTGGGACTGAGAACACTGAAGCTTTCTTT
>TRBJ2-7|TRBV28|18|TRBD1|.
CASSSYLVPGQGAGEQYF
TGTGCCAGCAGTTCCTACCTCGTCCCGGGACAGGGGGCGGGCGAGCAGTACTTC
>TRBJ2-7|TRBV5-1|14|TRBD2|.
CASSLSGTTYEQYF
TGCGCCAGCAGCTTGAGCGGGACTACCTACGAGCAGTACTTC
>TRBJ1-1|TRBV4-1|13|.|.
CASSPTVNTEAFF
TGCGCCAGCAGCCCTACGGTGAACACTGAAGCTTTCTTT
>TRBJ1-2|TRBV10-3|15|.|.
CAISPIEGGSYGYTF
TGTGCCATCAGTCCAATAGAGGGCGGATCCTATGGCTACACCTTC
>TRBJ2-1|TRBV5-1|16|.|.
CASSRGWGQAINEQFF
TGCGCCAGCAGTCGAGGCTGGGGGCAGGCGATAAATGAGCAGTTCTTC
>TRBJ2-7|TRBV4-1|15|TRBD2|.
CASSQVSGGDVGQYF
TGCGCCAGCAGCCAAGTCAGCGGGGGCGACGTCGGGCAGTACTTC
>TRBJ2-1|TRBV5-1|16|TRBD2|.
CASSFLLGGAYNEQFF
TGCGCCAGCAGCTTCCTGCTCGGGGGGGCCTACAATGAGCAGTTCTTC
>TRBJ1-6|TRBV28|14|TRBD1|few
CASSGGAGDSPLHF
TGTGCCAGCTCAGGGGGCGCGGGAGATTCACCCCTCCACTTT
>TRBJ1-1|TRBV6-5|15|.|.
CASRNRNSMNTEAFF
TGTGCCAGCAGAAACAGGAATTCCATGAACACTGAAGCTTTCTTT